This T cell receptor (beta chain) was captured in a study of blood T cells in healthy people across ages (dated by TCRdb to between 2015 and 2016). Broadly, across the study: Template switching captured roughly one uniquely barcoded TCR beta cDNA molecule per two T cells in model experiments. The study measured age-related changes in TCR beta repertoire diversity using deep sequencing normalized with unique cDNA molecular identifiers. The donors were divided into four age groups: young (average around 16 years), middle-aged (under 40), aged (roughly 60) and long-lived (82). To avoid experimental bias, donors of different ages were distributed randomly across sequencing lanes. For two donors (one aged 18 to 30 and one aged 80 or older), the study analyzed two additional independent replicas of 1 million unique cDNA reads from the same blood draw. The full study reports these points: There was a strong correlation between observed TCR beta diversity and the percentage of naive T cells measured by flow cytometry. Estimates of total diversity from one million sequenced T cells were regarded as lower bounds and underestimates. Compared with the aged group, more naive CD4+ T cells, fewer expanded clones and increased TCR diversity were shown by the long-lived group, suggesting age selection. Because the CMV infection status of the donors was unknown, age-related changes in expanded clonotypes may potentially have been confounded. Observed TCR beta diversity per million T cells fell roughly linearly with age, and a significant reduction was already apparent by age approximately 40. Bulk unsorted PBMC profiling prevented conclusive comparison of naive and antigen-experienced compartments.

Library preparation was by 5' RACE. The sequencer listed for this sample is Illumina HiSeq 2500. A second roughly 6 to 12 cycle PCR used a sample-barcoded 5' primer and a J-beta primer mix. A template-switch 5' adaptor carrying 12 random nucleotides introduced a unique molecular identifier onto each TCR beta cDNA molecule. Each sample yielded at least 2.5 million CDR3-containing paired-end reads. The Mint cDNA synthesis kit, primed by a TRBC-specific oligonucleotide, was used to synthesize first-strand cDNA from all RNA. All cDNA was treated with uracil-DNA glycosylase and then went through a first 18-cycle PCR with the universal primers M1SS and BC2_uni_R. As for the authors' bioinformatics: For normalization, 1 million high-quality reads, each with a distinct molecular identifier, were randomly selected from each sample. Instead of being binned into consensus sequences, reads with shared molecular identifiers were discarded. MiTCR, run with a Q25 quality threshold and the strictest error-elimination algorithm, handled CDR3 identification, clonotype clustering and error correction. A nonparametric unseen species model using Euler transformation provided a lower-bound estimate of total TCR beta diversity. The public sequencing data were trimmed at Q25 with fastp and processed into clonotypes with MiXCR by TCRdb, which kept only in-frame beta chains. Rows are unified per CDR3 protein, each entry keeping the most common DNA and genes. TCRdb, not the original authors, processed these V and J calls. This sample is represented by about 1.7 million distinct CDR3 sequences; about 28% of them were singletons. The top ten hold 7.7% of the sample.

A word on this clonotype: No antigen is known for it. One base away there is no much larger clone; base qualities are not given.

V and J are truncated by 3 bases and 0 bases respectively, leaving an intervening sequence of 13 bases. For CDR1 and CDR2, the germline V gene lists MDHEN and SYDVKM. The CDR3 runs 16 amino acids, cysteine and phenylalanine included. CDR3 DNA is the only sequence kept; it has 48 bases, read in frame from the first base. Systemically healthy Caucasian individuals from Russia, some 40 in total and aged 6 to 90 years, were included as donors. Ten milliliters of peripheral blood were drawn from each donor into EDTA-treated Vacutainer tubes. Ficoll-Paque density-gradient centrifugation was used to isolate PBMCs, with at least 6.5 million per sample. Total RNA, at least 6 micrograms per sample, was extracted from PBMCs with Trizol reagent. The percentages of naive CD45RAhigh/CD27high T cells were determined by flow cytometry on a PBMC aliquot from every donor.

The source of this sequence is a woman aged 25 to 39 in good health. The chain is made from TRBV28 and TRBJ2-3; the D gene is not confidently resolved. The sequencing input was blood. Here is the DNA: TGTGCCAGCAGTTTTTCGGCTCCCTCTAGCACAGATACGCAGTATTTT. Its translation reads: CASSFSAPSSTDTQYF.